This passage covers 8 T cell receptor beta chains from one sample sequenced in a study of long-term antiretroviral therapy in people with HIV. Running of the v3.0 immunoSEQ assay took place at survey level. The repertoire was sequenced with immunoSEQ multiplex PCR; TCRdb's copy has only in-frame clones and lacks some. The profile shows about 40,000 clones, about 86% of them singletons. The sample consisted of unsorted PBMCs, taken 1.2 years after starting antiretroviral therapy. These receptors all come from a woman aged 45 to 65 with HIV.

Here the CDR3 reads CASSLGSGSYEQYF. CDR3 nucleotides: TGTGCCAGCAGCTTAGGCTCCGGCTCCTACGAGCAGTACTTC. This rearrangement joins TRBV7-2 to TRBJ2-7; no clear D gene. The CDR3 runs 14 residues. V shed 1 base and J shed 0 bases, with 7 bases lying between them. Looked up from germline, CDR1 is SGHTA and CDR2 is FQGNSA.

The genes are TRBV4-3 and TRBJ2-2, with 11 bases matching TRBD2. The CDR3 totals 16 residues. From germline, CDR1 is LGHNA and CDR2 YSLEER. Losses at the gene ends were 5 bases for V and 0 bases for J; bases not matched to a gene: 2. The CDR3 region has the DNA TGCGCCAGCAGCGGACTAGCGGGTACGAACACCGGGGAGCTGTTTTTT. Its protein is CASSGLAGTNTGELFF.

This chain joins TRBV2 and TRBJ2-5; 9 bases are shared with TRBD2. The germline V gene encodes CDR1 SNHLY and CDR2 FYNNEI. The CDR3 is 18 amino acids. The junction had 14 bases not matched to a gene; V was cut back by 4 bases and J by 2 bases. The CDR3, as DNA: TGTGCCAGCAGTGTTACCCTCTCTCCGCGGGGGGGACAAGAGACCCAGTACTTC. This translates into CASSVTLSPRGGQETQYF.

This clone has a single count. The chain joins TRBV27 to TRBJ1-1; tentatively, D is TRBD1 (5 bases). The V and J ends lost 6 bases and 3 bases respectively, with 17 bases between them. CDR1 is MNHEY, CDR2 SMNVEV, per germline (reference sequence). The CDR3 spans 15 residues. The CDR3 bases are TGTGCCAGCAGCCGGGGACCGGGTTCGTACACTGAAGCTTTCTTT. Its protein is CASSRGPGSYTEAFF.

J is TRBJ2-5 and V is TRBV6-4; D is possibly TRBD1 or TRBD2 (5 bases each). Per germline, CDR1 MRHNA and CDR2 SNTAGT. Trimming cost V 5 bases and J 0 bases, with 10 bases left between them. This CDR3 is built from 14 residues. The CDR3 DNA sequence: TGTGCCAGCAGTCCCGGGACGGACCAAGAGACCCAGTACTTC. Its translation is CASSPGTDQETQYF.

This clone was detected only once. V gene TRBV6-5 combines with J gene TRBJ1-1; no reliable D call. CDR1 MNHEY and CDR2 SVGAGI come from the germline V gene. The CDR3 is 14 residues long. The germline V and J ends were trimmed by 5 bases and 1 base, with 11 bases remaining between them. The CDR3 DNA follows: TGTGCCAGCAGTCCGGGCGGCGGGAACACTGAAGCTTTCTTT. It yields the protein CASSPGGGNTEAFF.

This clone was seen a few times. The J gene is TRBJ1-6, the V gene TRBV5-8, with 7 bases lining up with TRBD1. Looked up from germline, CDR1 is SGHTS and CDR2 is YDEGEE. CDR3 length equals 16 residues. V dropped 2 bases and J dropped 7; count of bases not matched to a gene: 9. CDR3 bases: TGTGCCAGCAGCTTCCCTCCGGGACAGAGAAATTCACCCCTCCACTTT. It yields the protein CASSFPPGQRNSPLHF.

This clone was picked up one time. The rearrangement joins TRBV5-6 to TRBJ1-1; no firm D call. Germline assignment: CDR1 SGHDT and CDR2 YYEEEE. The CDR3 runs 16 residues. Deletions cut 0 bases from V and 2 bases from J, with 14 bases between. The CDR3 spells CASSLGLVRGNTEAFF. CDR3 bases: TGTGCCAGCAGCTTGGGTTTAGTTCGGGGTAACACTGAAGCTTTCTTT.